This TCR beta chain was profiled in a study of blood T cell repertoires in COVID-19. Repertoires were generated with immunoSEQ multiplex PCR, while TCRdb's copy carries only in-frame clones and drops some. Found here are about 100,000 clones, about 83% of them singletons; the top ten hold just under 2%. The germline gives CDR1 KGHSH, CDR2 LQKENI. This CDR3 is 16 amino acids long. The ends were cut back, 2 bases at V and 3 bases at J, with 13 bases in the middle. The receptor's source is a man in his sixties or seventies with active or convalescent COVID-19. This rearrangement joins TRBV18 to TRBJ1-4, with D perhaps TRBD1 (5 bases). Sequenced input: peripheral blood. The CDR3 sequence is CASSPYFQGSNEKLFF. The DNA for the CDR3 is TGTGCCAGCTCACCATACTTTCAGGGATCTAATGAAAAACTGTTTTTT.